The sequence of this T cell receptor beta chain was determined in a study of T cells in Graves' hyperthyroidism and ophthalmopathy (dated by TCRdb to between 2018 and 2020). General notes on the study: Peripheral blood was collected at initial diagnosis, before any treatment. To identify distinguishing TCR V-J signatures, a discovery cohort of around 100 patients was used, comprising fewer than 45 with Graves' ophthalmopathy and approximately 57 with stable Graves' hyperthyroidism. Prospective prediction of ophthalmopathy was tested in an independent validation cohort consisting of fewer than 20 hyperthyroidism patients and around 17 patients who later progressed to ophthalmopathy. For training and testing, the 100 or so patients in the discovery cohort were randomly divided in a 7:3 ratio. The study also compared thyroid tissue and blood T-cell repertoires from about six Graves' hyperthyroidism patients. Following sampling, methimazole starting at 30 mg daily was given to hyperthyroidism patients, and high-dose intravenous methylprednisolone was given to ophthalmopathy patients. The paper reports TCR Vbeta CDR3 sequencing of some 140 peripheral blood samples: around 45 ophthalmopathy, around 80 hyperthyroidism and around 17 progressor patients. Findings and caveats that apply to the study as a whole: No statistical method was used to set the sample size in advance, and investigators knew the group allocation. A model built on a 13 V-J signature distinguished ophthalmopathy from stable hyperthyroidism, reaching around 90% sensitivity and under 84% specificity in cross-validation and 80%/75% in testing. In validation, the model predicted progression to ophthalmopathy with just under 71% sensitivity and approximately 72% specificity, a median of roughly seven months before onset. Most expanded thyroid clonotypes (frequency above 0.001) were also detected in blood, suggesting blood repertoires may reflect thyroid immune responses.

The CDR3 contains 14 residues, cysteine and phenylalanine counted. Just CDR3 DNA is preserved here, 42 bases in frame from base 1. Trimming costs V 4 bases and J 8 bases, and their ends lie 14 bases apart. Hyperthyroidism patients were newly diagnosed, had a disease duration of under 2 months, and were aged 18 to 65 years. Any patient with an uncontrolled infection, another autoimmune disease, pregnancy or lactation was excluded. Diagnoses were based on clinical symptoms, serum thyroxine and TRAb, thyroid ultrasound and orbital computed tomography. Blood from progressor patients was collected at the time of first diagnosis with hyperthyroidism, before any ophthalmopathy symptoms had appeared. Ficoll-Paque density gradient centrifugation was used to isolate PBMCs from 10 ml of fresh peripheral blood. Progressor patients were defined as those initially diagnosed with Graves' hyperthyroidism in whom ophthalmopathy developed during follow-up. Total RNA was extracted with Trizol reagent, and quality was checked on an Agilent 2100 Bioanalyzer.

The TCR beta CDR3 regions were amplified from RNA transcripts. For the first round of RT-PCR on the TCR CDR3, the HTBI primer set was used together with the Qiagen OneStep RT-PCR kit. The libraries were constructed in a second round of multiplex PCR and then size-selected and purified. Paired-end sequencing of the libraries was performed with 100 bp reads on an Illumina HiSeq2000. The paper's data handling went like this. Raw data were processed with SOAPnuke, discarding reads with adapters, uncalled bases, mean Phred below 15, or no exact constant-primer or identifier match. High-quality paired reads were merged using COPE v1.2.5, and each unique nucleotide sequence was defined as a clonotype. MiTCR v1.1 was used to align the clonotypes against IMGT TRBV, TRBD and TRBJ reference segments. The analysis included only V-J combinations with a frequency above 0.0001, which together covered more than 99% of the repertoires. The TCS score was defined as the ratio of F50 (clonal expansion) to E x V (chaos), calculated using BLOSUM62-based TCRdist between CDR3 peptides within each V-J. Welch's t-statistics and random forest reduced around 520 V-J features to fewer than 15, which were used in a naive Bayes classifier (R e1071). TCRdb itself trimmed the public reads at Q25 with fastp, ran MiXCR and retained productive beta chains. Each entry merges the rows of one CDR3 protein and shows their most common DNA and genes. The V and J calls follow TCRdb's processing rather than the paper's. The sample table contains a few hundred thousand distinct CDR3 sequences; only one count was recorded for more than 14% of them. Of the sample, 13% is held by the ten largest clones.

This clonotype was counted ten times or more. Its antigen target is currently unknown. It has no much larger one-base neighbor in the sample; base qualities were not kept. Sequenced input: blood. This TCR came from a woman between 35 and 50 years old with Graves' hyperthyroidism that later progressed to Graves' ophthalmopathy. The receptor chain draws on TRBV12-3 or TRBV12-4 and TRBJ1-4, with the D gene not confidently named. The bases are TGTGCCAGCAGTTATGCGCTCGAGCAAGAAAAACTGTTTTTT. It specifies CASSYALEQEKLFF.